The 11 T cell receptor beta chains reported below all come from one sample, sequenced in a study of T cell responses to AZD1222 COVID-19 vaccine. The method was immunoSEQ multiplex PCR; TCRdb's version includes in-frame clones alone and lacks a portion of them. The table has more than 85,000 clones, roughly 89% seen once; the top ten hold 44%. The specimen was peripheral blood, collected 28 days after the second AZD1222 dose. These receptors were taken from an adult who received the AZD1222 COVID-19 vaccine.

This sequence joins TRBV28 and TRBJ2-7; 10 nucleotides align to TRBD2. The length of the CDR3 is 13 residues. The junction had 3 bases not matched to a gene; V was cut back by 8 bases and J by 2 bases. From germline, CDR1 is MDHEN and CDR2 SYDVKM. CDR3 loop: CASRTSGTYEQYF. CDR3 coding DNA: TGTGCCAGCCGGACTAGCGGAACCTACGAGCAGTACTTC. The whole variable domain, filled in from reference TRBV28 and TRBJ2-7, reads DVKVTQSSRYLVKRTGEKVFLECVQDMDHENMFWYRQDPGLGLRLIYFSYDVKMKEKGDIPEGYSVSREKKERFSLILESASTNQTSMYLCASRTSGTYEQYFGPGTRLTVT.

J is TRBJ1-2 and V is TRBV2, with D possibly being TRBD1 (6 bases). Looked up from germline, CDR1 is SNHLY and CDR2 is FYNNEI. Trimming cost V 8 bases and J 4 bases, with 14 bases left between them. There are 13 residues in the CDR3. The CDR3 spells CASRRGISYGYTF. DNA for the CDR3: TGTGCCAGCCGCAGGGGAATATCCTATGGCTACACCTTC.

Regarding this clone: Different DNA sequences within this sample yield the same CDR3. The chain uses TRBV28 and TRBJ1-5; D call uncertain. V lost 4 bases and J 4 bases, leaving 5 bases between the germline ends. This CDR3 is built from 12 residues. The germline gives CDR1 MDHEN, CDR2 SYDVKM. The DNA of the CDR3 is TGTGCCAGCAGTTCACGAAATCAGCCCCAGCATTTT. Translated, it gives CASSSRNQPQHF.

V usage is TRBV7-2 and J usage is TRBJ2-7; 9 bases agree with TRBD1. CDR1 and CDR2 (germline): SGHTA, FQGNSA. CDR3 length equals 14 residues. V dropped 3 bases and J dropped 3; count of bases not matched to a gene: 3. The CDR3 here is CASSFGQGSYEQYF. The CDR3 DNA reads as TGTGCCAGCAGCTTTGGACAGGGGAGCTACGAGCAGTACTTC. Supplemented by reference TRBV7-2 and TRBJ2-7, the full variable domain reads GAGVSQSPSNKVTEKGKDVELRCDPISGHTALYWYRQSLGQGLEFLIYFQGNSAPDKSGLPSDRFSAERTGGSVSTLTIQRTQQEDSAVYLCASSFGQGSYEQYFGPGTRLTVT.

The rearrangement uses TRBV20-1 and TRBJ2-7; D gene ambiguous. Germline assignment: CDR1 DFQATT and CDR2 SNEGSKA (reference sequence). This CDR3 is built from 10 residues. Deletions cut 3 bases from V and 6 bases from J, with 6 bases between. The CDR3 DNA reads TGCAGTGCTAGTCCCCGCGAGCAGTACTTC. It codes for CSASPREQYF.

This chain joins TRBV13 and TRBJ1-1; D ambiguous. Germline V CDR1 and CDR2: PRHDT, FYEKMQ (reference sequence). This CDR3 spans 15 amino acids. The V end lost 0 bases, the J end lost 0 bases, and 8 bases lay between the germline ends. CDR3 DNA sequence: TGTGCCAGCAGCTTAGGGGGCAGCATGAACACTGAAGCTTTCTTT. It codes for CASSLGGSMNTEAFF.

The chain links TRBV7-2 to TRBJ1-1; D perhaps matches TRBD1 (5 bases). This CDR3 contains 14 residues. Per the germline V gene, CDR1 is SGHTA and CDR2 is FQGNSA. V was trimmed by 7 bases and J by 0 bases, leaving 12 bases between them. The DNA for the CDR3 is TGTGCCAGCACCGGAGGGGTCCTGAACACTGAAGCTTTCTTT. Its protein is CASTGGVLNTEAFF.

V gene TRBV7-2 combines with J gene TRBJ2-7, with a possible D match to TRBD2 (5 bases). V shed 4 bases and J shed 0 bases, with 10 bases lying between them. Germline V gene sequence: CDR1 SGHTA, CDR2 FQGNSA. CDR3 length equals 14 residues. Written as DNA, the CDR3 is TGTGCCAGCAGCTACGGACTGTACTCCTACGAGCAGTACTTC. This sequence encodes CASSYGLYSYEQYF.

The chain has TRBV6-1 and TRBJ1-6; unclear D gene. Trimming stripped 3 bases from V and 9 bases from J, with 15 bases between. CDR3 length: 15 residues. Germline V lookup: CDR1 MNHNS, CDR2 SASEGT. The CDR3 DNA sequence: TGTGCCAGCAGTGAGATCGGGGATCGCGCTTCACCCCTCCACTTT. Translation gives CASSEIGDRASPLHF.

The CDR3 region is CASSLALAAWSHYEQYF. Here the CDR3 DNA reads TGCGCCAGCAGCTTGGCACTAGCGGCATGGTCCCACTACGAGCAGTACTTC. V usage is TRBV5-1 and J usage is TRBJ2-7; 8 bases agree with TRBD2. This CDR3 spans 17 amino acids. V was clipped by 0 bases and J by 3 bases; unmatched bases: 11. Germline loops: CDR1 SGHRS, CDR2 YFSETQ.

The chain is built from TRBV27 and TRBJ1-2; TRBD1 is a possible D gene (5 bases). The germline V gene encodes CDR1 MNHEY and CDR2 SMNVEV (reference sequence). The length of the CDR3 is 13 residues. V lost 5 bases and J 8 bases, leaving 15 bases between the germline ends. The CDR3 coding sequence is TGTGCCAGCAGTCTTCAGGGTACGAACGGCTACACCTTC. It is translated as CASSLQGTNGYTF.